These 29 T cell receptor beta chains were sequenced from one sample in a study of blood T cell repertoires in COVID-19. The method was immunoSEQ multiplex PCR; TCRdb's version includes in-frame clones alone and lacks a portion of them. Of about 120,000 clones in the sample, about 86% are singletons; the top ten hold about 2%. Specimen: peripheral blood. The source is a woman aged 45-65 years with acute or convalescent COVID-19.

This clone came up once. The rearrangement links TRBV18 to TRBJ1-5; D uncertain. The CDR3 length is 13 residues. Per germline, CDR1 KGHSH and CDR2 LQKENI. Between the trimmed V and J ends, which lost 3 bases and 5 bases, there was a span of 8 bases. The CDR3 is CASSPARDQPQHF. The CDR3 DNA follows: TGTGCCAGCTCACCCGCGCGGGATCAGCCCCAGCATTTT.

This chain links TRBV2 with TRBJ1-5; 9 bases are shared with TRBD1. The CDR3 has 15 amino acids. CDR1 and CDR2 (germline): SNHLY, FYNNEI. J was trimmed by 4 bases and V by 4 bases; bases with no gene match: 5. CDR3 bases: TGTGCCAGCAGTGGGACAGGGGCGGTAAATCAGCCCCAGCATTTT. It specifies CASSGTGAVNQPQHF.

The chain combines TRBV5-4 with TRBJ2-3, with 8 bases fitting TRBD2. Germline trimming cut 0 bases from V and 4 bases from J; bases unmatched to any gene: 7. The CDR3 runs 16 residues. Germline CDR1 reads SGHNT; CDR2 reads YYREEE (reference sequence). The CDR3 reads CASSLGGTSLPDTQYF. CDR3 nucleotides: TGTGCCAGCAGCTTGGGTGGGACTAGTTTACCAGATACGCAGTATTTT.

The V and J genes are TRBV7-6 and TRBJ2-7; TRBD1 aligns across 9 bases. The V segment lost 5 bases and the J segment 5 bases; nucleotides outside the gene matches: 16. The germline CDR1 and CDR2 sequences are SGHVS and FNYEAQ. The length of the CDR3 is 17 residues. CDR3 sequence (DNA): TGTGCCAGCAGCCCCCTTGAAGGGACAAACAGGGGGCACGAGCAGTACTTC. This translates into CASSPLEGTNRGHEQYF.

CDR3 loop: CASSLWGTGGWGQFF. The CDR3 DNA sequence: TGTGCCAGCAGTTTATGGGGGACAGGGGGATGGGGGCAGTTCTTC. The chain couples TRBV27 to TRBJ2-1; 11 nucleotides line up with TRBD1. Germline V gene sequence: CDR1 MNHEY, CDR2 SMNVEV (reference sequence). The CDR3 has 15 residues. After removal of 1 base from V and 12 bases from J, the junction contained 8 bases not matched to a gene.

The chain couples TRBV19 to TRBJ1-5, with D possibly being TRBD1 (6 bases). Germline loops: CDR1 LNHDA, CDR2 SQIVND (reference sequence). V lost 3 bases to trimming and J lost 6 bases, with 15 bases between them. This CDR3 comprises 15 residues. The CDR3 region has the DNA TGTGCCAGTAGTATCGGACAGTTTTCGGGTCAGCCCCAGCATTTT. Its protein is CASSIGQFSGQPQHF.

The rearrangement uses TRBV19 and TRBJ1-2; 8 bases match TRBD1. Germline V gene lookup returns CDR1 LNHDA and CDR2 SQIVND (reference sequence). This CDR3 has 13 amino acids. With 7 bases clipped from V and 7 bases from J, the junction kept 8 bases outside the gene matches. CDR3 DNA: TGTGCCAGTAACTCAGGGGGCTTAGGTGGCTACACCTTC. This encodes CASNSGGLGGYTF.

This clone occurred a few times. The rearrangement uses TRBV6-6 and TRBJ1-4; the match to TRBD1 covers 11 bases. The CDR3 is 14 amino acids. Germline CDR1 is MNHNY and CDR2 is SVGAGI (reference sequence). J gave up 8 bases and V 7 bases, and 6 bases lay outside the gene matches. The CDR3 DNA sequence: TGTGCCAGCACACGGGACAGGGGGGTAGAAAAACTGTTTTTT. This translates into CASTRDRGVEKLFF.

This clone was observed a few times. The V and J genes are TRBV7-6 and TRBJ1-2; 9 bases map to TRBD1. The CDR3 spans 16 residues. The V gene's germline CDR1 is SGHVS and CDR2 FNYEAQ. V dropped 4 bases and J dropped 4; count of bases not matched to a gene: 10. The CDR3 nucleotides are TGTGCCAGCAGCTCAAACCCGGGACAGGGCTCCTATGGCTACACCTTC. Residues: CASSSNPGQGSYGYTF.

This sequence joins TRBV30 and TRBJ1-4; D may be TRBD1 (5 bases). V lost 7 bases, J lost 0 bases, and 12 bases lay in between. The CDR3 length is 14 residues. CDR1 and CDR2 (germline): GTSNPN, SVGIG (reference sequence). The CDR3 reads CASRGVATNEKLFF. In DNA form, the CDR3 reads TGTGCCTCCCGGGGGGTTGCAACTAATGAAAAACTGTTTTTT.

The chain carries TRBV7-9 and TRBJ1-1; TRBD1 agrees at 7 bases. The length of the CDR3 is 13 residues. CDR1 and CDR2 from the germline V gene are SEHNR and FQNEAQ (reference sequence). The J segment lost 3 bases and the V segment lost 4 bases, leaving 2 bases of the junction unmatched. CDR3 in DNA: TGTGCCAGCAGCTCCCAGGGGGACACTGAAGCTTTCTTT. This gives the protein CASSSQGDTEAFF.

V gene TRBV9 combines with J gene TRBJ1-6, with 7 bases identical to TRBD1. The CDR3 contains 15 residues. Germline CDR1 is SGDLS and CDR2 is YYNGEE. V was clipped by 0 bases and J by 10 bases; unmatched bases: 7. CDR3: CASSVATGAQSPLHF. In nucleotides, the CDR3 is TGTGCCAGCAGCGTAGCTACAGGGGCTCAGTCACCCCTCCACTTT.

The chain carries TRBV5-3 and TRBJ2-5; the match to TRBD2 covers 7 bases. TRBV5-3 is identified as an open reading frame with a role that is uncertain. V shed 4 bases, J shed 4 bases, and the junction held 7 bases outside the gene matches. There are 14 residues in the CDR3. The CDR3 nucleotides are TGTGCCAGAAGCCGACGGGACTACGGAGAGACCCAGTACTTC. Amino acid sequence: CARSRRDYGETQYF.

The gene calls are TRBV2 and TRBJ1-3; D gene ambiguous. Germline V gene lookup returns CDR1 SNHLY and CDR2 FYNNEI. The length of the CDR3 is 15 residues. V dropped 7 bases and J dropped 2 bases, with 15 bases sitting between them. The CDR3 loop is CASTRTGKAGNTIYF. The DNA of the CDR3 is TGTGCCAGCACTCGAACGGGGAAAGCTGGAAACACCATATATTTT.

The chain has TRBV9 and TRBJ1-6, with unresolved D. The germline V gene has CDR1 SGDLS and CDR2 YYNGEE. The CDR3 runs 14 residues. V was cut by 1 base and J by 6 bases, with 8 bases left in between. CDR3 nucleotides: TGTGCCAGCAGCGTATTAGGAGTTAATTCACCCCTCCACTTT. Residues: CASSVLGVNSPLHF.

The chain employs TRBV29-1 and TRBJ2-3; TRBD2 matches 7 bases. J was trimmed by 10 bases and V by 1 base; bases with no gene match: 14. Germline CDR1 is SQVTM and CDR2 is ANQGSEA. The length of the CDR3 is 15 residues. The CDR3 sequence: CSVEGKAGTPSPQYF. CDR3 DNA sequence: TGCAGCGTTGAAGGAAAAGCGGGGACTCCCTCTCCGCAGTATTTT.

The chain has TRBV3-1 (or the pseudogene TRBV3-2) and TRBJ2-5; tentative D call: TRBD1 (5 bases). The CDR3 is 15 residues long. Trimming removed 4 bases at V and 5 bases at J, with 17 bases between. CDR1 is LGHDT and CDR2 is YNNKEL in the germline V gene (reference sequence). CDR3 region: CASSRTPTVGETQYF. DNA of the CDR3: TGTGCCAGCAGCCGTACCCCGACAGTGGGGGAGACCCAGTACTTC.

This clone was recorded once. Other DNA sequences in this specimen translate into the identical CDR3. The J gene is TRBJ2-1, the V gene TRBV3-1 (or the pseudogene TRBV3-2), with 14 positions matching TRBD2. Germline V CDR1 and CDR2: LGHDT, YNNKEL (reference sequence). This CDR3 is built from 15 residues. The trim removed 4 bases at V and 7 bases at J, leaving 3 bases unmatched. The DNA for the CDR3 is TGTGCCAGCAGCCCGGGACTAGCGGGAGCTAATGAGCAGTTCTTC. This codes for CASSPGLAGANEQFF.

This clone is a singleton in its sample. The gene calls are TRBV6-5 and TRBJ2-7; 8 nucleotides align to TRBD1. Germline CDR1 MNHEY, CDR2 SVGAGI. With 7 bases clipped from V and 10 bases from J, the junction kept 12 bases outside the gene matches. The CDR3 sequence is 13 residues long. CDR3: CASNDPTGVKQYF. The CDR3 DNA reads TGTGCCAGCAACGACCCGACAGGGGTGAAACAGTACTTC.

The CDR3 here is CASTLDSHTEAFF. CDR3 DNA: TGCGCCAGCACTCTGGACAGTCACACTGAAGCTTTCTTT. The chain recombines TRBV10-2 with TRBJ1-1, with D perhaps TRBD1 (6 bases). The CDR3 contains 13 residues. V lost 7 bases and J lost 3, with 12 bases in between. Germline-derived CDR1 and CDR2 are WSHSY and SAAADI.

This clone has just one count. The J gene is TRBJ2-7, the V gene TRBV18; 11 bases line up with TRBD1. The CDR3 runs to 15 residues. V lost 3 bases and J lost 5; bases outside the gene matches: 6. Germline CDR1 KGHSH, CDR2 LQKENI. CDR3 residues: CASSPAGTGGDEQYF. The DNA for the CDR3 is TGTGCCAGCTCACCCGCCGGGACAGGGGGGGACGAGCAGTACTTC.

The gene calls are TRBV19 and TRBJ2-7; TRBD2 might be the D (7 bases). CDR1 and CDR2 (germline): LNHDA, SQIVND (reference sequence). The germline V and J ends were trimmed by 0 bases and 2 bases, with 8 bases remaining between them. The CDR3 covers 14 residues. The DNA of the CDR3 is TGTGCCAGTAGTATAGAAGGGGGGGCCTACGAGCAGTACTTC. Amino acids: CASSIEGGAYEQYF.

This clone was seen once. V usage is TRBV11-3 and J usage is TRBJ1-1, with TRBD1 matching 9 bases. CDR1 and CDR2 (germline): SGHNT, YENEEA. CDR3 length equals 13 residues. J lost 5 bases, V lost 4 bases, and 2 bases had no gene match. The CDR3 is CASSSQGATEAFF. For the CDR3, the DNA is TGTGCCAGCAGCTCACAGGGGGCAACTGAAGCTTTCTTT.

The chain employs TRBV10-2 and TRBJ1-6; 8 bases are a match to TRBD1. V lost 7 bases to trimming and J lost 7 bases; unmatched junction nucleotides: 15. This CDR3 region has 17 residues. Germline V gene data show CDR1 as WSHSY and CDR2 as SAAADI. The CDR3 sequence: CASKYLSPGQVNSPLHF. CDR3 nucleotides: TGCGCCAGCAAATATTTATCGCCGGGACAGGTCAATTCACCCCTCCACTTT.

The CDR3 DNA reads TGTGCCAGCAGTTTAGACGGTACCTACGAGCAGTACTTC. It encodes CASSLDGTYEQYF. The gene calls are TRBV12-3 or TRBV12-4 and TRBJ2-7; D ambiguous. The CDR3 totals 13 residues. The ends were cut back, 1 base at V and 2 bases at J, with 6 bases in the middle.

V gene TRBV11-3 combines with J gene TRBJ2-7, with 8 bases matching TRBD1. J gave up 2 bases and V 1 base, and 13 bases lay outside the gene matches. Per germline, CDR1 SGHNT and CDR2 YENEEA. This CDR3 has 18 residues. CDR3 DNA: TGTGCCAGCAGCTTAGCCCTGGGGAGACAGGGGAGGACCTACGAGCAGTACTTC. The encoded protein is CASSLALGRQGRTYEQYF.

The genes are TRBV18 and TRBJ2-5; D gene ambiguous. Germline loops: CDR1 KGHSH, CDR2 LQKENI. The CDR3 extends over 12 amino acids. V lost 5 bases to trimming and J lost 1 base, with 5 bases between them. The CDR3 DNA reads TGTGCCAGCTCATCTCGCCAAGAGACCCAGTACTTC. Its protein is CASSSRQETQYF.

This clone was seen a handful of times. The rearrangement links TRBV14 to TRBJ1-2; 7 bases align to TRBD1. Germline loops: CDR1 SGHDN, CDR2 FVKESK. The V gene end was trimmed by 1 base and the J gene end by 1 base; junction bases not matched to a gene: 3. The CDR3 sequence is 15 residues long. Written as DNA, the CDR3 is TGTGCCAGCAGCCAAGGAGGGGGCTATAACTATGGCTACACCTTC. It codes for CASSQGGGYNYGYTF. The full variable domain, in which reference TRBV14 and TRBJ1-2 provide the parts outside the CDR3, is EAGVTQFPSHSVIEKGQTVTLRCDPISGHDNLYWYRRVMGKEIKFLLHFVKESKQDESGMPNNRFLAERTGGTYSTLKVQPAELEDSGVYFCASSQGGGYNYGYTFGSGTRLTVV.

The J gene is TRBJ1-5, the V gene TRBV9, with 8 bases aligning to TRBD1. The V gene end was trimmed by 1 base and the J gene end by 11 bases; junction bases not matched to a gene: 11. The CDR3 extends over 15 amino acids. CDR1 is SGDLS and CDR2 is YYNGEE in the germline V gene. CDR3 DNA: TGTGCCAGCAGCGTAAAGAGACAGGGGCAATCAGCCCAGCATTTT. It specifies CASSVKRQGQSAQHF. The full variable domain, its missing parts supplied by reference TRBV9 and TRBJ1-5, is DSGVTQTPKHLITATGQRVTLRCSPRSGDLSVYWYQQSLDQGLQFLIQYYNGEERAKGNILERFSAQQFPDLHSELNLSSLELGDSALYFCASSVKRQGQSAQHFGDGTRLSIL.